Sequencing of this TCR beta chain was carried out in a study of T cell changes during pregnancy in multiple sclerosis. Clones were sequenced by immunoSEQ multiplex PCR, and TCRdb holds only the in-frame ones, with some missing. Of almost 55,000 clones in the sample, 90% were seen once. The V end lost 0 bases, the J end lost 3 bases, and 8 bases lay between the germline ends. This CDR3 is built from 14 residues. The origin of this receptor is a female donor with multiple sclerosis, enrolled in a pregnancy study. Sequences were derived from CD8+ T cells from peripheral blood mononuclear cells, sampled before pregnancy. This chain connects TRBV23-1 to TRBJ1-1; D perhaps matches TRBD1 (5 bases). TRBV23-1 is recorded as an ORF, its role being uncertain. The CDR3 nucleotides are TGCGCCAGCAGTCAATCATGGGGGGACACTGAAGCTTTCTTT. Its translation: CASSQSWGDTEAFF.